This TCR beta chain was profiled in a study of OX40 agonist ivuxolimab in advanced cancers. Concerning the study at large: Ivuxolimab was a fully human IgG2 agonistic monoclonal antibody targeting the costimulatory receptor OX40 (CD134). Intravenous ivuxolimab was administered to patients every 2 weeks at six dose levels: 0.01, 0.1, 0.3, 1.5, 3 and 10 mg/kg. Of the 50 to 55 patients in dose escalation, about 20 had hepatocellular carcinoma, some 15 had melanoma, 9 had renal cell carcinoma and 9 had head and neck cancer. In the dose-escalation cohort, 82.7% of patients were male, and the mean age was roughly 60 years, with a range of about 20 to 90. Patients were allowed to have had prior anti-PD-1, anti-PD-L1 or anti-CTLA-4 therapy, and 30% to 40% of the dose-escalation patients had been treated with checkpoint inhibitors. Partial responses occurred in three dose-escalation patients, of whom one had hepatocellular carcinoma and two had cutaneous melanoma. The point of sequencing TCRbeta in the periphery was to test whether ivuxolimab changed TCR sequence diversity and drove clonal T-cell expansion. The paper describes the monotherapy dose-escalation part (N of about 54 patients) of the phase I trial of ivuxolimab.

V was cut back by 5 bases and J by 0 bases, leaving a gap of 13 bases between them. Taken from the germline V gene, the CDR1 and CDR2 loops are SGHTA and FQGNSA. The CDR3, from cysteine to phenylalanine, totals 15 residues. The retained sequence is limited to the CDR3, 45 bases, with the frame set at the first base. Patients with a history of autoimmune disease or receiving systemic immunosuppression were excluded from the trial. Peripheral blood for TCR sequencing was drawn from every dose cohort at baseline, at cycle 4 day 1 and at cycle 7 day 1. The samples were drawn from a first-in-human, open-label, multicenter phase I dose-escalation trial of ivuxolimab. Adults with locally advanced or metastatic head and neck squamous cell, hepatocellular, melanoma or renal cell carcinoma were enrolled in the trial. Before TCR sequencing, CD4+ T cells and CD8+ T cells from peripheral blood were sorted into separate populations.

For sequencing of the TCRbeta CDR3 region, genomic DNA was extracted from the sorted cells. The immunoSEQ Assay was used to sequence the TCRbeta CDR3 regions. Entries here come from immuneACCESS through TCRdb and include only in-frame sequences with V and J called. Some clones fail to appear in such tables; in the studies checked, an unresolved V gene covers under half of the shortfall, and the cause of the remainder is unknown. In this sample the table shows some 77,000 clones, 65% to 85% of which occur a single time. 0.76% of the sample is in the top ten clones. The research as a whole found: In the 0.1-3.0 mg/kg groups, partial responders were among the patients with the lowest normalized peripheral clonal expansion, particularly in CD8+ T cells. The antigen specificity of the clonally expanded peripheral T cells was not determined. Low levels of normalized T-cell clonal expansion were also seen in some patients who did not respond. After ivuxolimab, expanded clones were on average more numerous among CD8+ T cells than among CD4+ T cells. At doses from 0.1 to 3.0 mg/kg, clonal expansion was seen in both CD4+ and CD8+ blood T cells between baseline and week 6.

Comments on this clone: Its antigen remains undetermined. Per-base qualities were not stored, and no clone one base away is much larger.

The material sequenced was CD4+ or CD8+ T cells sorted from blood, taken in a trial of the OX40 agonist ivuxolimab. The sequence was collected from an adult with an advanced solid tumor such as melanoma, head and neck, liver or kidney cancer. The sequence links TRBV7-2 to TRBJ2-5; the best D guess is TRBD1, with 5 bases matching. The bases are TGTGCCAGCAGCACGACAGCTACGTACCAAGAGACCCAGTACTTC. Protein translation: CASSTTATYQETQYF.